This is a list of T cell receptor beta chains from one sample in a study of Ad26.COV2.S vaccination and SARS-CoV-2 variants. Sequencing was performed with immunoSEQ multiplex PCR; in TCRdb, only in-frame clones are kept and a portion is missing. The sample contains some 350,000 clones, 92% of which appear only once. Sequencing used peripheral blood, obtained after recovery from COVID-19. The receptors come from a human donor who had recovered from COVID-19. CDR3s include the opening cysteine and the closing phenylalanine or tryptophan. Each record gives: D gene, J gene, clone size, V gene, CDR3 DNA, CDR3 protein. A D gene is named only where the DNA matches it firmly. Size is stated for part of the rows, as once, few or many counts, or as a class when the clone is expanded.

D: TRBD2
J: TRBJ2-5
size: -
V: TRBV3-1/TRBV3-2
DNA: TGTGCCAGCAGCCAAGTGGGGGGGAATCAAGAGACCCAGTACTTC
CDR3: CASSQVGGNQETQYF

D: -
J: TRBJ2-5
size: -
V: TRBV19
DNA: TGTGCCAGTAGTATAGTCCCTAGCACCAGCCAAGAGACCCAGTACTTC
CDR3: CASSIVPSTSQETQYF

D: TRBD2
J: TRBJ2-1
size: -
V: TRBV9
DNA: TGTGCCAGCAGCGCCTCTTCTAGCGGGGGGACCTACAATGAGCAGTTCTTC
CDR3: CASSASSSGGTYNEQFF

D: -
J: TRBJ2-2
size: -
V: TRBV9
DNA: TGTGCCAGCAGCGTAGACGGCACCGGGGAGCTGTTTTTT
CDR3: CASSVDGTGELFF

D: -
J: TRBJ2-7
size: -
V: TRBV12-3/TRBV12-4
DNA: TGTGCCAGCAGTTTAGCCAGGGGAGAGCAGTACTTC
CDR3: CASSLARGEQYF

D: -
J: TRBJ1-1
size: -
V: TRBV9
DNA: TGTGCCAGCAGCGTTGGCAGAATGAACACTGAAGCTTTCTTT
CDR3: CASSVGRMNTEAFF

D: -
J: TRBJ1-5
size: -
V: TRBV7-2
DNA: TGTGCCAGCAGCTTAGAAGGTGTTAGCAATCAGCCCCAGCATTTT
CDR3: CASSLEGVSNQPQHF

D: -
J: TRBJ1-3
size: -
V: TRBV3-1/TRBV3-2
DNA: TGTGCCAGCAGCCAATCGATCGGGACTAGATCGAACACCATATATTTT
CDR3: CASSQSIGTRSNTIYF

D: TRBD2
J: TRBJ2-7
size: -
V: TRBV10-2
DNA: TGCGCCAGCAGTGACCCGCTAGCGGACCCTTTCTACGAGCAGTACTTC
CDR3: CASSDPLADPFYEQYF

D: TRBD1
J: TRBJ2-3
size: -
V: TRBV6-2/TRBV6-3
DNA: TGTGCCAGCAGTCGCGATACGACAGGGGCAGATACGCAGTATTTT
CDR3: CASSRDTTGADTQYF

D: TRBD1
J: TRBJ1-4
size: once
V: TRBV18
DNA: TGTGCCAGCTCACCATTCGACAGGGGGCATTCGTCTAATGAAAAACTGTTTTTT
CDR3: CASSPFDRGHSSNEKLFF

D: -
J: TRBJ1-2
size: once
V: TRBV20-1
DNA: TGCAGTGCCAGACAGCGCTATGGCTACACCTTC
CDR3: CSARQRYGYTF

D: -
J: TRBJ2-1
size: -
V: TRBV29-1
DNA: TGCAGCTATACCCACTCCTACAATGAGCAGTTCTTC
CDR3: CSYTHSYNEQFF

D: -
J: TRBJ1-2
size: -
V: TRBV2
DNA: TGTGCCAGCATAGCCCGTAGGTGGGCCGGGGTCGGCTACACCTTC
CDR3: CASIARRWAGVGYTF

D: TRBD2
J: TRBJ2-1
size: -
V: TRBV27
DNA: TGTGCCAGCAGTGCCACTAGCGGGAGCCCCAACAAGGAGTTCTTC
CDR3: CASSATSGSPNKEFF

D: -
J: TRBJ1-2
size: -
V: TRBV4-2
DNA: TGTGCCAGCAGCCAAGGGGCCCCGGGGGTCGACTATGGCTACACCTTC
CDR3: CASSQGAPGVDYGYTF

D: -
J: TRBJ1-3
size: -
V: TRBV18
DNA: TGTGCCAGCTCACCACCTAATCAGAGACACTCTGGAAACACCATATATTTT
CDR3: CASSPPNQRHSGNTIYF

D: -
J: TRBJ2-7
size: -
V: TRBV5-6
DNA: TGTGCCAGCAGCTTGATGGCCCGGGGAACCTACGAGCAGTACTTC
CDR3: CASSLMARGTYEQYF

D: TRBD1
J: TRBJ1-2
size: -
V: TRBV14
DNA: TGTGCCAGCAGCTATAGGGGGACAGGGGGAACTTATGGCTACACCTTC
CDR3: CASSYRGTGGTYGYTF

D: -
J: TRBJ2-5
size: -
V: TRBV9
DNA: TGTGCCAGCAGCCCCCACGGAGAGACCCAGTACTTC
CDR3: CASSPHGETQYF

D: TRBD1
J: TRBJ1-2
size: -
V: TRBV7-9
DNA: TGTGCCAGCAGCTCGCAGGGACAGGGGATCGATGGCTACACCTTC
CDR3: CASSSQGQGIDGYTF

D: -
J: TRBJ1-5
size: -
V: TRBV28
DNA: TGTGCCAGCAGGGTGGACGGCCACAATCAGCCCCAGCATTTT
CDR3: CASRVDGHNQPQHF

D: TRBD1
J: TRBJ2-2
size: once
V: TRBV10-3
DNA: TGTGCCATCAGCCTCAGGGGGCATGACACCGGGGAGCTGTTTTTT
CDR3: CAISLRGHDTGELFF

D: TRBD2
J: TRBJ2-7
size: once
V: TRBV6-2/TRBV6-3
DNA: TGTGCCAGCAGTCAAACTAGCGGGGGGGCGAACGAGCAGTACTTC
CDR3: CASSQTSGGANEQYF

D: TRBD1
J: TRBJ2-7
size: -
V: TRBV9
DNA: TGTGCCAGCAGCGGGGGACAGACCTACGAGCAGTACTTC
CDR3: CASSGGQTYEQYF